Below are 14 T cell receptor beta chains sequenced from a single sample in a study of blood T cell repertoires in COVID-19. Profiled with immunoSEQ multiplex PCR; TCRdb holds only in-frame clones, not every one. The sample gives about 210,000 clones, around 89% of which show up once; 1.5% to 2% is in the top ten. Source material: peripheral blood. Every receptor here comes from a man between 65 and 85 years old with acute or convalescent COVID-19.

The chain joins TRBV19 to TRBJ1-4; a weak D match, TRBD1 (5 bases). The CDR3 totals 12 residues. Trimming left V 8 bases short and J 11 bases short, with 15 bases between. The germline V gene has CDR1 LNHDA and CDR2 SQIVND (reference sequence). The CDR3 DNA reads as TGTGCCAGTCAGCAGGGTAAGGAGAAACTGTTTTTT. Amino acids: CASQQGKEKLFF.

The V gene is TRBV14, the J gene TRBJ2-3; D possibly corresponds to TRBD2 (6 bases). Germline CDR1 is SGHDN and CDR2 is FVKESK. V lost 0 bases and J lost 4, with 14 bases in between. CDR3 length: 16 residues. CDR3 in DNA: TGTGCCAGCAGCCAAGAGCAACTAGCAGGCGCAGATACGCAGTATTTT. It yields the protein CASSQEQLAGADTQYF.

The V call is TRBV24-1, the J call TRBJ2-3; 7 bases align to TRBD2. Germline V gene sequence: CDR1 KGHDR, CDR2 SFDVKD. V lost 6 bases, J lost 2 bases, and 4 bases stayed unmatched. The CDR3 covers 14 residues. CDR3: CATSQGGNTDTQYF. In DNA form, the CDR3 reads TGTGCCACCAGTCAGGGAGGGAACACAGATACGCAGTATTTT.

This chain joins TRBV4-3 and TRBJ2-7; 10 bases are a match to TRBD1. V lost 2 bases, J lost 4 bases, and 8 bases stayed unmatched. Looked up from germline, CDR1 is LGHNA and CDR2 is YSLEER. This CDR3 is 16 amino acids long. CDR3 sequence reads: CASSQLFDRGLYEQYF. The CDR3, as DNA: TGCGCCAGCAGCCAATTGTTTGACAGGGGGCTGTACGAGCAGTACTTC.

The J gene is TRBJ2-3, the V gene TRBV28; D is undetermined. V lost 6 bases to trimming and J lost 1 base, with 5 bases between them. The length of the CDR3 is 12 residues. Germline lookup yields CDR1 MDHEN and CDR2 SYDVKM. CDR3 loop: CASSPGTDTQYF. CDR3 DNA: TGTGCCAGCAGCCCAGGCACAGATACGCAGTATTTT.

The chain joins TRBV11-2 to TRBJ2-7; 7 bases align to TRBD1. The CDR3 totals 14 residues. Trimming cost V 6 bases and J 2 bases; bases outside gene matches: 7. CDR1 and CDR2 (germline): SGHAT, FQNNGV. The CDR3 DNA is TGTGCCAGCAGAAAACCAGGGGGTCCCTACGAGCAGTACTTC. Translated, it gives CASRKPGGPYEQYF.

This clone was recorded only once. The chain carries TRBV6-6 and TRBJ2-5; D might be TRBD2 (5 bases). Germline CDR1 MNHNY, CDR2 SVGAGI (reference sequence). The CDR3 totals 14 residues. Trimming shortened V by 5 bases and J by 4 bases, and 14 bases separated the two germline ends. CDR3 nucleotides: TGTGCCAGCAGTGCCCCGGAGGCAGGAGAGACCCAGTACTTC. The encoded protein is CASSAPEAGETQYF.

The chain is built from TRBV11-1 and TRBJ1-1; no reliable D call. There are 14 residues in the CDR3. Trimming cost V 5 bases and J 0 bases, with 10 bases left between them. Per germline, CDR1 SGHAT and CDR2 FQDESV (reference sequence). CDR3: CASSPKKMNTEAFF. The CDR3 coding sequence is TGTGCCAGCAGCCCTAAGAAGATGAACACTGAAGCTTTCTTT.

The CDR3 here is CASSLGLAPTDTQYF. DNA of the CDR3: TGTGCCAGCAGCTTAGGGCTAGCGCCCACAGATACGCAGTATTTT. This chain links TRBV7-7 with TRBJ2-3; a weak D match, TRBD2 (6 bases). Germline V gene data show CDR1 as SSHAT and CDR2 as FNYEAQ (reference sequence). Trimming left V 1 base short and J 2 bases short, with 10 bases between. There are 15 residues in the CDR3.

This chain links TRBV7-2 with TRBJ1-2; the D gene is possibly TRBD1 (6 bases). CDR1 SGHTA and CDR2 FQGNSA come from the germline V gene. V lost 2 bases and J lost 6, with 10 bases in between. The CDR3 length is 13 residues. The CDR3 DNA is TGTGCCAGCAGCTTACTTGCAGGGGATGGCTACACCTTC. This sequence encodes CASSLLAGDGYTF. The full variable domain, its missing parts supplied by reference TRBV7-2 and TRBJ1-2, is GAGVSQSPSNKVTEKGKDVELRCDPISGHTALYWYRQSLGQGLEFLIYFQGNSAPDKSGLPSDRFSAERTGGSVSTLTIQRTQQEDSAVYLCASSLLAGDGYTFGSGTRLTVV.

The chain recombines TRBV7-2 with TRBJ2-5; D is possibly TRBD2 (5 bases). The germline gives CDR1 SGHTA, CDR2 FQGNSA. The CDR3 has 15 residues. Trimming left V 3 bases short and J 5 bases short, with 16 bases between. As DNA, the CDR3 is TGTGCCAGCAGCTTTGATAGCGCCGTCCGTGAGACCCAGTACTTC. Translated, it gives CASSFDSAVRETQYF.

The chain has TRBV7-2 and TRBJ2-2; 7 bases fit TRBD2. J gave up 0 bases and V 5 bases, and 12 bases lay outside the gene matches. Germline assignment: CDR1 SGHTA and CDR2 FQGNSA. This CDR3 spans 18 amino acids. The CDR3 spells CASSKEGLAVSNTGELFF. The CDR3 DNA sequence: TGTGCCAGCAGCAAAGAAGGCCTAGCGGTATCGAACACCGGGGAGCTGTTTTTT.

The chain links TRBV7-2 to TRBJ2-2; D ambiguous. V lost 3 bases, J lost 1 base, and 6 bases lay in between. The CDR3 totals 14 residues. Germline loops: CDR1 SGHTA, CDR2 FQGNSA. CDR3 sequence (DNA): TGTGCCAGCAGCTTGGCTAGGAACACCGGGGAGCTGTTTTTT. Translation gives CASSLARNTGELFF.

This clone has just one count. This chain links TRBV7-9 with TRBJ2-1, with 7 bases fitting TRBD1. The J segment lost 0 bases and the V segment lost 5 bases, leaving 4 bases of the junction unmatched. This CDR3 region has 15 residues. The germline CDR1 and CDR2 sequences are SEHNR and FQNEAQ (reference sequence). As DNA, the CDR3 is TGTGCCAGCAGCCCAGACAGGGACTCCTACAATGAGCAGTTCTTC. It encodes CASSPDRDSYNEQFF.